The present T cell receptor beta chain was sequenced within a study of blood T cell repertoires in COVID-19. In the study overall: The cDNA or gDNA used as material had been derived from T cells, B-cell-depleted T cells, or PBMCs.

Germline V gene lookup returns CDR1 KGHSH and CDR2 LQKENI. V gave up 1 base and J gave up 4 bases, with 13 bases separating them. This CDR3 is built from 15 residues. Self-reported history from a screening survey and questionnaire set each donor's cohort. Methods used by the authors: Amplified reference gene primers provided the basis for estimating nucleated cell counts. Clones were sequenced by immunoSEQ multiplex PCR, and TCRdb holds only the in-frame ones, with some missing. That table gives V, J and clone size, and the DNA gave D and trimming. This table holds a few hundred thousand clones, roughly 80% found once.

The source material was PBMCs or T cells enriched from blood (not recorded which). This receptor was obtained from a man aged 30 to 39 with acute COVID-19. The J gene is TRBJ1-2, the V gene TRBV18; D not resolved. As DNA, the CDR3 is TGTGCCAGCTCACCACGGGCGGTCGGAGGCTATGGCTACACCTTC. As protein: CASSPRAVGGYGYTF.